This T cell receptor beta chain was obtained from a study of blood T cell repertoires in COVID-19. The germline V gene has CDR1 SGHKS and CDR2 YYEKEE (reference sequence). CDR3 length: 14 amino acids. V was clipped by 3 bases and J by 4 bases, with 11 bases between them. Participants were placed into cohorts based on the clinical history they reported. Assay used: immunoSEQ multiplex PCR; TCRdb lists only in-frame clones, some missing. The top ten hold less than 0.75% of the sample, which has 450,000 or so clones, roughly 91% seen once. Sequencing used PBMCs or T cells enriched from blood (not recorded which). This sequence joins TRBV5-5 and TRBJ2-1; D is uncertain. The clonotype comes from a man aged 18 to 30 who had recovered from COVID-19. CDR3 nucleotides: TGTGCCAGCAGCTCCCTAGTGGCTTACAATGAGCAGTTCTTC. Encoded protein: CASSSLVAYNEQFF.